A single sample gave rise to the 12 T cell receptor beta chains below, sequenced in a study of shared clonotypes between healthy human individuals (dated by TCRdb to about 2020). Library preparation employed the immunoSEQ multiplex PCR assay. This is the immuneACCESS table as TCRdb keeps it, with only in-frame sequences that have V and J called. A part of the clones is gone; compared with another copy, unresolved V genes explain less than half, and the rest is unexplained. The sample table lists 950,000 to 1,100,000 clones, around 78% of them with a count of one. More than 0.55% of the sample comes from the top ten. Sequenced input: memory CD4+ T cells from PBMCs. The sample's cell subset or site label is to be understood as: CD45RA-negative fraction. Receptors originate from a man younger than 35 in good health. Some clones in this sample may be carry-over from other donors' samples.

This clone has a single count. The gene calls are TRBV5-6 and TRBJ2-5, with D possibly being TRBD2 (6 bases). With 7 bases removed from V and 4 bases from J, the gap between germline ends came to 20 bases. Germline V gene data show CDR1 as SGHDT and CDR2 as YYEEEE. CDR3 size: 15 residues. The CDR3 region has the DNA TGTGCCAGCTGCCGCCTAGGCGGGAACGGAGAGACCCAGTACTTC. Its translation is CASCRLGGNGETQYF.

This chain connects TRBV5-1 to TRBJ2-1; a weak D match, TRBD1 (5 bases). The CDR3 extends over 15 amino acids. Between the trimmed V and J ends, which lost 3 bases and 6 bases, there was a span of 16 bases. Germline assignment: CDR1 SGHRS and CDR2 YFSETQ. The CDR3 region has the DNA TGCGCCAGCAGCTGGGCGCCAGGGTACTCCAATGAGCAGTTCTTC. This translates into CASSWAPGYSNEQFF.

V and J are TRBV29-1 and TRBJ1-5, with 7 nucleotides matching TRBD1. The V gene's germline CDR1 is SQVTM and CDR2 ANQGSEA. V gave up 5 bases and J gave up 0 bases; unmatched junction bases: 1. This CDR3 is 13 amino acids long. CDR3: CSVNRGSNQPQHF. Here the CDR3 DNA reads TGCAGCGTTAACAGGGGTAGCAATCAGCCCCAGCATTTT.

This chain links TRBV6-1 with TRBJ2-5; D is unclear. This CDR3 spans 11 amino acids. Per germline, CDR1 MNHNS and CDR2 SASEGT. V lost 6 bases and J 5 bases, leaving 7 bases between the germline ends. The CDR3 region is CASRISETQYF. Here the CDR3 DNA reads TGTGCCAGCAGGATATCCGAGACCCAGTACTTC.

This clone has just one count. The gene calls are TRBV28 and TRBJ1-5; D call uncertain. The CDR3 length is 12 residues. Trimming pared 3 bases from V and 5 bases from J, leaving 5 bases between. Per germline, CDR1 MDHEN and CDR2 SYDVKM. CDR3: CASSLGYQPQHF. CDR3 nucleotide sequence: TGTGCCAGCAGTTTGGGGTATCAGCCCCAGCATTTT.

The genes are TRBV2 and TRBJ2-3, with 10 bases matching TRBD2. V shed 6 bases, J shed 1 base, and the junction held 4 bases outside the gene matches. Germline V CDR1 and CDR2: SNHLY, FYNNEI. This CDR3 is 15 amino acids long. The CDR3 coding sequence is TGTGCCAGCAGGTCCAGCGGGAGGGGCACAGATACGCAGTATTTT. Its translation is CASRSSGRGTDTQYF. Drawing the rest from reference TRBV2 and TRBJ2-3, the complete variable domain is EPEVTQTPSHQVTQMGQEVILRCVPISNHLYFYWYRQILGQKVEFLVSFYNNEISEKSEIFDDQFSVERPDGSNFTLKIRSTKLEDSAMYFCASRSSGRGTDTQYFGPGTRLTVL.

This chain connects TRBV9 to TRBJ2-2, with 12 bases identical to TRBD2. The CDR3 is 19 amino acids. Germline V gene lookup returns CDR1 SGDLS and CDR2 YYNGEE. V shed 6 bases, J shed 6 bases, and the junction held 18 bases outside the gene matches. This CDR3 reads CASTSGLAGGPVKSGELFF. CDR3 DNA: TGTGCCAGCACCTCAGGTCTAGCGGGAGGGCCGGTAAAGTCCGGGGAGCTGTTTTTT.

Notes on this clone: A much larger clonotype is one base distant, so this may be a read error. This rearrangement joins TRBV6-1 to TRBJ1-1, with D maybe TRBD1 (5 bases). The CDR3 has 11 amino acids. Germline CDR1 is MNHNS and CDR2 is SASEGT. Trimming left V 8 bases short and J 4 bases short, with 8 bases between. The CDR3 loop reads CASERGTEAFF. The CDR3 DNA reads TGTGCCAGCGAGAGGGGCACTGAAGCTTTCTTT.

The chain is built from TRBV6-1 and TRBJ2-2, with D hard to call. Trimming pared 1 base from V and 1 base from J, leaving 13 bases between. The germline CDR1 and CDR2 sequences are MNHNS and SASEGT. CDR3 size: 17 residues. CDR3 nucleotides: TGTGCCAGCAGTGAAGGGATTAGAATTTTGAACACCGGGGAGCTGTTTTTT. Amino acids: CASSEGIRILNTGELFF.

The J gene is TRBJ2-7, the V gene TRBV5-6, with TRBD1 matching over 7 bases. V shed 5 bases, J shed 0 bases, and the junction held 8 bases outside the gene matches. The CDR3 consists of 15 residues. Per germline, CDR1 SGHDT and CDR2 YYEEEE. CDR3 residues: CASRLRQGHSYEQYF. The DNA for the CDR3 is TGTGCCAGCAGACTGAGACAGGGACACTCCTACGAGCAGTACTTC.

J is TRBJ1-2 and V is TRBV2; 7 bases fit TRBD1. Trimming removed 6 bases from V and 7 bases from J; junction bases left unmatched: 17. The CDR3 runs 16 residues. Germline loops: CDR1 SNHLY, CDR2 FYNNEI. The CDR3: CASSIRDSSLTIGYTF. Written as DNA, the CDR3 is TGTGCCAGCAGCATCCGGGACAGTTCTTTGACTATTGGCTACACCTTC.

The V call is TRBV5-1, the J call TRBJ1-2; D is ambiguous. This CDR3 region has 12 residues. Germline V gene lookup returns CDR1 SGHRS and CDR2 YFSETQ. Trimming removed 3 bases from V and 6 bases from J, with 9 bases in between. CDR3: CASSSPSDGYTF. The CDR3 DNA sequence: TGCGCCAGCAGCTCCCCCTCGGATGGCTACACCTTC.